The 20 T cell receptor beta chains listed next were all sequenced from one sample in a study of cytomegalovirus exposure and HLA in healthy donors. Vbeta (60) and Jbeta (13) primers were used in the PCR. Profiling relied on immunoSEQ multiplex PCR, and the TCRdb table lists in-frame clones only, not all of them. The listing records some 75,000 clones. The source material was PBMCs. Source of these receptors: a boy younger than 18 in good health and CMV-seronegative.

The chain recombines TRBV6-5 with TRBJ1-1, with TRBD1 identical over 9 bases. Losses at the gene ends were 8 bases for V and 5 bases for J; bases not matched to a gene: 9. Looked up from germline, CDR1 is MNHEY and CDR2 is SVGAGI. This CDR3 comprises 14 residues. The CDR3: CASLLDRGGTEAFF. CDR3 sequence (DNA): TGTGCCAGCCTACTGGACAGGGGTGGGACTGAAGCTTTCTTT.

The chain couples TRBV4-3 to TRBJ2-1; TRBD2 matches 11 bases. Germline V gives CDR1 LGHNA, CDR2 YSLEER. Trimming cost V 4 bases and J 6 bases; bases outside gene matches: 5. The CDR3 spans 15 residues. The DNA of the CDR3 is TGCGCCAGCAGCCGAGCTAGCGGGAGGCCCAATGAGCAGTTCTTC. Its translation is CASSRASGRPNEQFF.

The V call is TRBV6-1, the J call TRBJ1-2; no firm D call. This CDR3 contains 14 residues. V lost 1 base and J 4 bases, leaving 10 bases between the germline ends. Germline lookup yields CDR1 MNHNS and CDR2 SASEGT. The CDR3 is CASSEGAQLYGYTF. The DNA for the CDR3 is TGTGCCAGCAGTGAAGGGGCACAGCTCTATGGCTACACCTTC.

The CDR3 here is CAINSASGGNEQFF. The CDR3 nucleotides read TGTGCCATCAACTCAGCTAGCGGGGGGAATGAGCAGTTCTTC. This rearrangement joins TRBV10-3 to TRBJ2-1; 11 nucleotides line up with TRBD2. CDR1 ENHRY and CDR2 SYGVKD come from the germline V gene. V gave up 7 bases and J gave up 7 bases; unmatched junction bases: 6. The CDR3 has 14 residues.

The chain has TRBV18 and TRBJ2-5; D not certain. The CDR3 has 12 amino acids. Deletions cut 3 bases from V and 4 bases from J, with 6 bases between. The V gene's germline CDR1 is KGHSH and CDR2 LQKENI. The DNA for the CDR3 is TGTGCCAGCTCACCGGCGGTAGAGACCCAGTACTTC. Translation gives CASSPAVETQYF.

The genes are TRBV20-1 and TRBJ1-2, with no clear D. The CDR3 spans 10 residues. Trimming shortened V by 6 bases and J by 6 bases, and 8 bases separated the two germline ends. Germline V gives CDR1 DFQATT, CDR2 SNEGSKA (reference sequence). The CDR3: CSASGNGYTF. The CDR3 DNA reads as TGCAGTGCCTCAGGAAATGGCTACACCTTC.

V and J are TRBV19 and TRBJ2-3; D possibly corresponds to TRBD2 (5 bases). Germline values: CDR1 LNHDA, CDR2 SQIVND (reference sequence). With 8 bases removed from V and 4 bases from J, the gap between germline ends came to 13 bases. This CDR3 region has 13 residues. In DNA form, the CDR3 reads TGTGCCAGTGCGACCGCGGGCGCAGATACGCAGTATTTT. It yields the protein CASATAGADTQYF.

The chain combines TRBV2 with TRBJ2-7; 12 nucleotides agree with TRBD1. The trim removed 4 bases at V and 4 bases at J, leaving 8 bases unmatched. CDR1 is SNHLY and CDR2 is FYNNEI in the germline V gene. The CDR3 extends over 16 amino acids. CDR3 DNA: TGTGCCAGCAGTGCTTCTGGGACAGGGGGCTTATACGAGCAGTACTTC. Translation: CASSASGTGGLYEQYF.

The chain carries TRBV7-2 and TRBJ1-3; TRBD1 matches at 8 bases. The germline CDR1 and CDR2 sequences are SGHTA and FQGNSA. With V trimmed by 10 bases and J by 7 bases, 6 bases remained unmatched. The CDR3 sequence is 12 residues long. CDR3 residues: CAKLQGENTIYF. The CDR3 DNA is TGTGCCAAGCTACAGGGGGAGAACACCATATATTTT.

V is TRBV7-9 and J is TRBJ1-1; unclear D gene. CDR1 is SEHNR, CDR2 FQNEAQ, per germline (reference sequence). The CDR3 sequence is 13 residues long. V shed 5 bases and J shed 1 base, with 8 bases lying between them. CDR3 region: CASSLRENTEAFF. The CDR3 nucleotides read TGTGCCAGCAGCCTGAGGGAGAACACTGAAGCTTTCTTT.

The chain is built from TRBV5-6 and TRBJ2-6, with D perhaps matching TRBD1 (6 bases). Germline V CDR1 and CDR2: SGHDT, YYEEEE. V was pared by 7 bases and J by 1 base, with 18 bases between. This CDR3 contains 17 residues. Here the CDR3 DNA reads TGTGCCAGCTGTATTACAGGGCCTAGGTCTGGGGCCAACGTCCTGACTTTC. Residues: CASCITGPRSGANVLTF.

This chain joins TRBV30 and TRBJ2-3; 7 nucleotides match TRBD2. Germline V gene lookup returns CDR1 GTSNPN and CDR2 SVGIG (reference sequence). The CDR3 is 14 amino acids. Trimming removed 3 bases from V and 4 bases from J; junction bases left unmatched: 7. For the CDR3, the DNA is TGTGCCTGGAGGCTTAGGCTAGCGGCAGATACGCAGTATTTT. Its translation: CAWRLRLAADTQYF.

The V and J genes are TRBV6-5 and TRBJ2-2; weak D call: TRBD1 (6 bases). The V gene's germline CDR1 is MNHEY and CDR2 SVGAGI. The CDR3 runs 16 residues. Trimming stripped 0 bases from V and 4 bases from J, with 12 bases between. The CDR3 region is CASSYSITGLTGELFF. Here the CDR3 DNA reads TGTGCCAGCAGTTACTCGATCACAGGGCTCACCGGGGAGCTGTTTTTT.

This chain uses TRBV7-9 with TRBJ2-3, with D maybe TRBD1 (5 bases). The length of the CDR3 is 14 residues. The V end was cut by 1 base, the J end by 0 bases, with 5 bases between. Germline V lookup: CDR1 SEHNR, CDR2 FQNEAQ (reference sequence). The CDR3 region has the DNA TGTGCCAGCAGCTTAGGACAGAGCACAGATACGCAGTATTTT. The encoded protein is CASSLGQSTDTQYF.

The chain has TRBV14 and TRBJ1-2; perhaps TRBD1 as D (5 bases). V gave up 6 bases and J gave up 8 bases, with 22 bases separating them. This CDR3 contains 15 residues. Germline values: CDR1 SGHDN, CDR2 FVKESK. In nucleotides, the CDR3 is TGTGCCAGCAGTCTGGGACTCCTAAGGGGAGGAGGCTACACCTTC. Translated: CASSLGLLRGGGYTF.

This chain uses TRBV9 with TRBJ2-5; TRBD2 matches 8 bases. This CDR3 region has 14 residues. V lost 4 bases, J lost 4 bases, and 6 bases stayed unmatched. Germline CDR1 is SGDLS and CDR2 is YYNGEE. The CDR3 DNA is TGTGCCAGCAGCTCTCAGAGCGGGGGAGAGACCCAGTACTTC. Protein: CASSSQSGGETQYF.

The rearrangement links TRBV29-1 to TRBJ1-1; D unclear. Germline V gene lookup returns CDR1 SQVTM and CDR2 ANQGSEA. This CDR3 is 11 amino acids long. V was shortened by 2 bases and J by 3 bases, with 4 bases between the two germline ends. The chain's CDR3 is CSVEFYTEAFF. In nucleotides, the CDR3 is TGCAGCGTTGAATTCTACACTGAAGCTTTCTTT.

This chain connects TRBV5-6 to TRBJ2-5; tentative D call: TRBD1 (6 bases). V was clipped by 2 bases and J by 5 bases, with 13 bases between them. Germline CDR1 and CDR2: SGHDT and YYEEEE. The CDR3 length is 14 residues. Written as DNA, the CDR3 is TGTGCCAGCAGCTTAACTAGGGGGATGGAGACCCAGTACTTC. This sequence encodes CASSLTRGMETQYF.

The chain links TRBV30 to TRBJ2-7; a weak D match, TRBD2 (6 bases). The CDR3 is made up of 14 amino acids. Germline loops: CDR1 GTSNPN, CDR2 SVGIG (reference sequence). This CDR3 is CALDAGWSSYEQYF. The CDR3 bases are TGTGCGTTGGACGCGGGGTGGAGCTCCTACGAGCAGTACTTC.

This rearrangement joins TRBV7-2 to TRBJ1-5; D call uncertain. The germline V gene encodes CDR1 SGHTA and CDR2 FQGNSA. The CDR3 spans 15 residues. Trimming left V 1 base short and J 5 bases short, with 12 bases between. CDR3 in DNA: TGTGCCAGCAGCTTAGAAGAGGGCCGGTATCAGCCCCAGCATTTT. Its protein is CASSLEEGRYQPQHF.